The sample holds a few counts of the clone carrying this T cell receptor beta chain. What it binds is unknown. Preparation of the TCRbeta library involved a method that used unique molecular identifiers. TCRdb redid the calling of the PCR reads with MiXCR, one entry per CDR3 protein. The sample holds about 830,000 distinct CDR3 sequences, under 20% seen once. This entry belongs to a study of T-cell reconstitution after alpha-beta-depleted transplantation in children. Study results and caveats: Where alpha-beta T cells came from about two months after transplant was reportedly several hundred expanded graft clones. Hyperexpanded clones declined; after one year, newly produced T cells mostly supplied diversity.

V was clipped by 5 bases and J by 4 bases, with 24 bases between them. From germline, CDR1 is SGHAT and CDR2 FQNNGV. This CDR3 is built from 18 residues. V and J are TRBV11-2 and TRBJ1-3, with D hard to call. The sequence was obtained from a male patient aged 10-17 years who had a stem cell transplant for acute lymphoblastic leukemia, so the T cells may come from the graft donor. The sequencing here drew on PBMCs, mostly from graft donor cells, taken 360 days after TCRalphabeta/CD19-depleted stem cell transplant. The CDR3 loop reads CASSPRRLRSQSGNTIYF. Written as DNA, the CDR3 is TGTGCCAGCAGCCCAAGGCGTCTAAGGAGTCAATCAGGAAACACCATATATTTT.